What follows are 17 T cell receptor beta chains derived from one specimen sequenced in a study of cytomegalovirus exposure and HLA in healthy donors. Data came from immunoSEQ multiplex PCR; TCRdb stores just in-frame clones and leaves some out. Among about 330,000 clones listed, 86% were seen once. Sequencing input: PBMCs. These TCRs come from a woman younger than 35 in good health and CMV-seronegative.

This rearrangement joins TRBV7-8 to TRBJ2-2, with TRBD1 matching over 11 bases. J lost 4 bases, V lost 4 bases, and 2 bases had no gene match. CDR1 is SGHVS, CDR2 FQNEAQ, per germline. CDR3 length: 15 amino acids. As DNA, the CDR3 is TGTGCCAGCAGCTCAGGGACAGGGGGCACCGGGGAGCTGTTTTTT. Translating gives CASSSGTGGTGELFF. Looking up the rest from reference TRBV7-8 and TRBJ2-2 gives the full variable domain: GAGVSQSPRYKVAKRGQDVALRCDPISGHVSLFWYQQALGQGPEFLTYFQNEAQLDKSGLPSDRFFAERPEGSVSTLKIQRTQQEDSAVYLCASSSGTGGTGELFFGEGSRLTVL.

The chain is built from TRBV4-3 and TRBJ2-1; D might be TRBD1 (6 bases). Germline V gene data show CDR1 as LGHNA and CDR2 as YSLEER. V was clipped by 6 bases and J by 8 bases, with 14 bases between them. The CDR3 covers 13 residues. CDR3 in amino acids: CASRLQGSDEQFF. CDR3 nucleotides: TGCGCCAGCAGACTACAGGGTAGCGATGAGCAGTTCTTC.

The chain links TRBV28 to TRBJ1-5; D unresolved. CDR3 size: 15 residues. V lost 7 bases, J lost 6 bases, and 19 bases lay in between. Germline V gene lookup returns CDR1 MDHEN and CDR2 SYDVKM. CDR3 sequence reads: CASTLSFGGSQPQHF. The CDR3 DNA reads TGTGCCAGCACCTTAAGCTTCGGAGGATCTCAGCCCCAGCATTTT. Drawing the rest from reference TRBV28 and TRBJ1-5, the complete variable domain is DVKVTQSSRYLVKRTGEKVFLECVQDMDHENMFWYRQDPGLGLRLIYFSYDVKMKEKGDIPEGYSVSREKKERFSLILESASTNQTSMYLCASTLSFGGSQPQHFGDGTRLSIL.

This clone came up once. The chain is built from TRBV29-1 and TRBJ2-3; 8 bases map to TRBD1. Germline lookup yields CDR1 SQVTM and CDR2 ANQGSEA. Trimming removed 7 bases from V and 0 bases from J; junction bases left unmatched: 6. The CDR3 is 14 amino acids. The CDR3 DNA is TGCAGCGAGGGACAGGCTTATAGCACAGATACGCAGTATTTT. The encoded protein is CSEGQAYSTDTQYF.

The CDR3 reads CASSLAAGEETQYF. CDR3 bases: TGCGCCAGCAGCTTGGCGGCAGGGGAAGAGACCCAGTACTTC. The V gene is TRBV5-1, the J gene TRBJ2-5; a possible D gene is TRBD1 (6 bases). The CDR3 totals 14 residues. Germline V gene lookup returns CDR1 SGHRS and CDR2 YFSETQ. The V end lost 0 bases, the J end lost 3 bases, and 9 bases lay between the germline ends.

The genes are TRBV7-9 and TRBJ1-3, with 8 bases matching TRBD1. There are 15 residues in the CDR3. Per germline, CDR1 SEHNR and CDR2 FQNEAQ (reference sequence). Trimming took 5 bases from V and 2 from J; bases not matched to a gene: 5. The CDR3 DNA follows: TGTGCCAGCAGCCTGGGACAGGAGGCTGGAAACACCATATATTTT. Amino acids: CASSLGQEAGNTIYF.

The chain employs TRBV28 and TRBJ1-1, with D hard to call. Germline V gives CDR1 MDHEN, CDR2 SYDVKM. Trimming stripped 2 bases from V and 6 bases from J, with 7 bases between. The CDR3 consists of 12 residues. The DNA of the CDR3 is TGTGCCAGCAGTTTAGTCGGGGCTGAAGCTTTCTTT. Translation: CASSLVGAEAFF.

The gene calls are TRBV25-1 and TRBJ2-3; 10 nucleotides agree with TRBD2. The CDR3 is 16 amino acids. The germline CDR1 and CDR2 sequences are MGHDK and SYGVNS. The trim removed 2 bases at V and 4 bases at J, leaving 6 bases unmatched. The CDR3 spells CASSEEGTSDSDTQYF. CDR3 DNA: TGTGCCAGCAGTGAAGAGGGGACTAGCGATTCAGATACGCAGTATTTT.

The chain recombines TRBV27 with TRBJ1-4; the D gene is possibly TRBD1 (6 bases). CDR1 is MNHEY and CDR2 is SMNVEV in the germline V gene (reference sequence). This CDR3 is built from 16 residues. V was cut by 0 bases and J by 3 bases, with 11 bases left in between. CDR3 region: CASSLSRGSSNEKLFF. CDR3 DNA sequence: TGTGCCAGCAGTTTATCGAGGGGGAGTTCTAATGAAAAACTGTTTTTT.

The chain has TRBV19 and TRBJ2-3; weak D call: TRBD2 (5 bases). This CDR3 comprises 12 residues. CDR1 is LNHDA, CDR2 SQIVND, per germline (reference sequence). V was shortened by 5 bases and J by 4 bases, with 7 bases between the two germline ends. The CDR3 bases are TGTGCCAGTAGTCGGGGTTCAGATACGCAGTATTTT. Its translation: CASSRGSDTQYF.

A few counts support this clone. V is TRBV4-1 and J is TRBJ2-7; 11 positions match TRBD2. J gave up 1 base and V 5 bases, and 1 base lay outside the gene matches. CDR1 and CDR2 from the germline V gene are MGHRA and YSYEKL. The CDR3 is 14 amino acids. Here the CDR3 DNA reads TGCGCCAGCAGCGGGACTAGCGGTTCCTACGAGCAGTACTTC. It codes for CASSGTSGSYEQYF.

The chain has TRBV6-5 and TRBJ2-7, with a tentative D call TRBD1 (6 bases). The CDR3 is 13 amino acids. V lost 6 bases and J lost 0, with 9 bases in between. CDR1 is MNHEY and CDR2 is SVGAGI in the germline V gene. DNA of the CDR3: TGTGCCAGCAGCCACAGGGACTCCTACGAGCAGTACTTC. Translation: CASSHRDSYEQYF.

The chain uses TRBV11-2 and TRBJ2-3, with TRBD2 matching over 7 bases. J was trimmed by 6 bases and V by 0 bases; bases with no gene match: 6. The V gene's germline CDR1 is SGHAT and CDR2 FQNNGV. This CDR3 has 15 residues. CDR3 residues: CASSLEAGLSDTQYF. CDR3 nucleotide sequence: TGTGCCAGCAGCTTAGAAGCGGGACTAAGTGATACGCAGTATTTT.

To note about this clone: Other DNA sequences in the same sample also yield this CDR3. The rearrangement links TRBV18 to TRBJ2-6; perhaps TRBD1 as D (5 bases). Per the germline V gene, CDR1 is KGHSH and CDR2 is LQKENI. The CDR3 spans 15 residues. Trimming stripped 2 bases from V and 1 base from J, with 6 bases between. As DNA, the CDR3 is TGTGCCAGCTCACCAACAGGTTCTGGGGCCAACGTCCTGACTTTC. It codes for CASSPTGSGANVLTF. Variable domain in full (rest from reference TRBV18 and TRBJ2-6): NAGVMQNPRHLVRRRGQEARLRCSPMKGHSHVYWYRQLPEEGLKFMVYLQKENIIDESGMPKERFSAEFPKEGPSILRIQQVVRGDSAAYFCASSPTGSGANVLTFGAGSRLTVL.

The V call is TRBV7-2, the J call TRBJ2-3; D unclear. Germline V gene lookup returns CDR1 SGHTA and CDR2 FQGNSA. This CDR3 has 14 residues. Deletions cut 5 bases from V and 2 bases from J, with 11 bases between. CDR3 nucleotide sequence: TGTGCCAGCAGCCTCTACGAGGCCACAGATACGCAGTATTTT. Translated: CASSLYEATDTQYF.

V gene TRBV19 combines with J gene TRBJ1-2; D is possibly TRBD1 (5 bases). The CDR3 has 15 residues. V was pared by 3 bases and J by 5 bases, with 16 bases between. Germline V gives CDR1 LNHDA, CDR2 SQIVND (reference sequence). CDR3 sequence reads: CASSIPRQGGYGYTF. The CDR3, as DNA: TGTGCCAGTAGTATCCCTCGCCAGGGAGGATATGGCTACACCTTC.

This clone was detected only once. This chain uses TRBV5-1 with TRBJ2-2, with 9 bases that match TRBD1. Per germline, CDR1 SGHRS and CDR2 YFSETQ. J was trimmed by 6 bases and V by 2 bases; bases with no gene match: 14. There are 18 residues in the CDR3. The CDR3 bases are TGCGCCAGCAGCTTTTCCGGGACAGGGACCCTGAGGGCCGGGGAGCTGTTTTTT. It translates to CASSFSGTGTLRAGELFF.